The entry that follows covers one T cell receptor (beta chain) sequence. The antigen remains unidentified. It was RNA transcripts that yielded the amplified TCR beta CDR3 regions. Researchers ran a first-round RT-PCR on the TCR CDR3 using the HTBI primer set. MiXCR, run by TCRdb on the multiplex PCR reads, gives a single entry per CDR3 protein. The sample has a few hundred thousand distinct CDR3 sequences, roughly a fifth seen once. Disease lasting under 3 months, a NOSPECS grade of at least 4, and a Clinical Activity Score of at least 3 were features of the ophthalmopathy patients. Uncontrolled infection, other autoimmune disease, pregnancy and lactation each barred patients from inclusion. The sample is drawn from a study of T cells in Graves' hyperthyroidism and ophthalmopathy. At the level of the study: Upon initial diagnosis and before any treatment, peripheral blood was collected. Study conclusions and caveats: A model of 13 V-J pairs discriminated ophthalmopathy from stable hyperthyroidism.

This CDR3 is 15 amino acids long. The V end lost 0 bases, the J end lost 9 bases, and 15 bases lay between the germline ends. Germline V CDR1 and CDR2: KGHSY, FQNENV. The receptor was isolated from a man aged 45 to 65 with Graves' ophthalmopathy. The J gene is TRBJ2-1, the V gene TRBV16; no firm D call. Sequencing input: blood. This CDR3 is CASSQSGLSSSEQFF. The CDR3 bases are TGTGCCAGCAGCCAATCGGGGTTAAGTAGCAGTGAGCAGTTCTTC.